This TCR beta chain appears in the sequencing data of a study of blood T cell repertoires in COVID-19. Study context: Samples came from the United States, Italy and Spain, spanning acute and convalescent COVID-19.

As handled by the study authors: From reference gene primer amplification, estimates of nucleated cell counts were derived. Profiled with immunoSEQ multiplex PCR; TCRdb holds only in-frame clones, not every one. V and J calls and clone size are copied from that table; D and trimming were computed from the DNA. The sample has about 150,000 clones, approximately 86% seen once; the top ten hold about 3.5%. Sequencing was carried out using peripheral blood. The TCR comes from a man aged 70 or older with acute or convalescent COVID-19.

This CDR3 reads CASSDGQGADTQYF. The CDR3 DNA is TGTGCCAGCAGTGACGGGCAGGGGGCAGATACGCAGTATTTT. The chain uses TRBV6-4 and TRBJ2-3, with 7 bases aligning to TRBD1. Germline V gene sequence: CDR1 MRHNA, CDR2 SNTAGT. The CDR3 is 14 residues long. V lost 2 bases to trimming and J lost 4 bases; unmatched junction nucleotides: 3.